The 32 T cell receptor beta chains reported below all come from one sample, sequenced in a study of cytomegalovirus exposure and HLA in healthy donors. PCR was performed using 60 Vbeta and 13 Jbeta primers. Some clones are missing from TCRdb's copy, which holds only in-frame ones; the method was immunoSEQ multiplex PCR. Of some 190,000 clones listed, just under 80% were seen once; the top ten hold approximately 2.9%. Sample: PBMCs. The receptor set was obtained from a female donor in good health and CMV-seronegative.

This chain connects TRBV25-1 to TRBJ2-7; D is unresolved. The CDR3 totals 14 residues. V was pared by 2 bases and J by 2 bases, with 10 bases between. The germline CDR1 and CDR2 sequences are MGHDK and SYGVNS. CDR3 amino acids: CASSELVDAYEQYF. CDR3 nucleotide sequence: TGTGCCAGCAGTGAACTGGTAGATGCCTACGAGCAGTACTTC.

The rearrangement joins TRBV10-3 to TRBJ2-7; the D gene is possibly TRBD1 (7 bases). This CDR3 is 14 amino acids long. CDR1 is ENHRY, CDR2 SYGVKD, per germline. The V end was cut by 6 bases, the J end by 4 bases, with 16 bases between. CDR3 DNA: TGTGCCATCAGGCCCCCAGGGGGGAAATACGAGCAGTACTTC. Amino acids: CAIRPPGGKYEQYF.

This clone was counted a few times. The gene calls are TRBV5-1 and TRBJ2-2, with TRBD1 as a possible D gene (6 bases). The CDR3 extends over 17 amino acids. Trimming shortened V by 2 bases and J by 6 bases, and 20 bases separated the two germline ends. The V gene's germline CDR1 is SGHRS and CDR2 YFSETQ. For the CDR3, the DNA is TGCGCCAGCAGCTTTTCGAGATCCGGGACACGTGCCGGGGAGCTGTTTTTT. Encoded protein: CASSFSRSGTRAGELFF.

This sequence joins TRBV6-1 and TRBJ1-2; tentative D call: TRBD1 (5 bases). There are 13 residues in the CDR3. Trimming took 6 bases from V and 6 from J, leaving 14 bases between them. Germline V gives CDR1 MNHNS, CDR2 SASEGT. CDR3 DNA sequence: TGTGCCAGCAGCCAGGGAGGGTATGATGGCTACACCTTC. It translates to CASSQGGYDGYTF.

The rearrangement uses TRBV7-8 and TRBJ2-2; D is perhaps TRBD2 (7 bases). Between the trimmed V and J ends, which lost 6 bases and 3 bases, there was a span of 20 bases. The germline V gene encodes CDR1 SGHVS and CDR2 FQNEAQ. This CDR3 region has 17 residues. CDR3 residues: CASRPTRGAGHTGELFF. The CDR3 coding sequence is TGTGCCAGCAGACCAACCCGGGGGGCAGGACACACCGGGGAGCTGTTTTTT.

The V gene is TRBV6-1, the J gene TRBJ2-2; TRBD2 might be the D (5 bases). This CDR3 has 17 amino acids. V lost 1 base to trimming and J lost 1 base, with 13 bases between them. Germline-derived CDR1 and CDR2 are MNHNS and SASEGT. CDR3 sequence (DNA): TGTGCCAGCAGTGAAGTAGGACTGCGGCTGAACACCGGGGAGCTGTTTTTT. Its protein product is CASSEVGLRLNTGELFF.

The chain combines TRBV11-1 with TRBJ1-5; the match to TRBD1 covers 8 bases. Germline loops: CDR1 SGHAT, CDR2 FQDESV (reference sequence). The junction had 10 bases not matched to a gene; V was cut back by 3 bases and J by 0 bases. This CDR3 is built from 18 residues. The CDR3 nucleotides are TGTGCCAGCAGCTTGAGCTTAGACAGGGGTTATAGCAATCAGCCCCAGCATTTT. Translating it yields CASSLSLDRGYSNQPQHF.

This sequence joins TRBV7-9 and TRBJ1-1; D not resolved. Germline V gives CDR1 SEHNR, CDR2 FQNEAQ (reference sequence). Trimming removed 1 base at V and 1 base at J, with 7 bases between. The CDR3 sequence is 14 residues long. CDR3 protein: CASSLESRNTEAFF. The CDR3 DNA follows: TGTGCCAGCAGCTTAGAGTCCAGGAACACTGAAGCTTTCTTT.

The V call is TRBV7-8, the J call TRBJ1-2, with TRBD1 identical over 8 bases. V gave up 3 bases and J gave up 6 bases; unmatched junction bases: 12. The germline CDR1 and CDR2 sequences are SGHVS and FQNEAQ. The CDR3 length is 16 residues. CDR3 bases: TGTGCCAGCAGCTTGGCCGACAGGGGCCTAACCCATGGCTACACCTTC. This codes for CASSLADRGLTHGYTF.

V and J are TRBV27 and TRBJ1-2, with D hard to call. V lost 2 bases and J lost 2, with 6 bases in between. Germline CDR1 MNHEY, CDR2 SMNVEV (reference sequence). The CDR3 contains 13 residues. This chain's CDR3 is CASSLGRNYGYTF. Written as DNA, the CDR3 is TGTGCCAGCAGTTTAGGCAGGAACTATGGCTACACCTTC.

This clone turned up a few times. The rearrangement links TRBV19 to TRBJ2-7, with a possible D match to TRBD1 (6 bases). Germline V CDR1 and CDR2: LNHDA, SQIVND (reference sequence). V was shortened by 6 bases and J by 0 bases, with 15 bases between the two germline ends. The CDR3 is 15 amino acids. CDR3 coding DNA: TGTGCCAGTAGAAATCTCTACAGGGACTCCTACGAGCAGTACTTC. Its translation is CASRNLYRDSYEQYF.

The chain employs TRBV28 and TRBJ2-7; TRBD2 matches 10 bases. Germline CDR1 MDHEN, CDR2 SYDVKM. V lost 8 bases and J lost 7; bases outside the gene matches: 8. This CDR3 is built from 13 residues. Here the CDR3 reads CASELSGRDEQYF. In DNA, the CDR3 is TGTGCCAGCGAATTGAGCGGGAGGGATGAGCAGTACTTC.

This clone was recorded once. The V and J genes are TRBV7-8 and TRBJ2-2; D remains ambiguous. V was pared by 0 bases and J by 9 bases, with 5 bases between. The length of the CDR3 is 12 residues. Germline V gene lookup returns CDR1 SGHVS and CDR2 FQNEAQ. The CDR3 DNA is TGTGCCAGCAGCTTAGCGCTAAGGGAGCTGTTTTTT. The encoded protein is CASSLALRELFF.

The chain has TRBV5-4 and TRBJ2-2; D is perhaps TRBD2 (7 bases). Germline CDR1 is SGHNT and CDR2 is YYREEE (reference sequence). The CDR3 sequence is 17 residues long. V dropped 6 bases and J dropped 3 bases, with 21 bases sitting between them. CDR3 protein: CASTPTGARGDTGELFF. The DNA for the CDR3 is TGTGCCAGCACCCCGACAGGTGCCCGGGGGGACACCGGGGAGCTGTTTTTT.

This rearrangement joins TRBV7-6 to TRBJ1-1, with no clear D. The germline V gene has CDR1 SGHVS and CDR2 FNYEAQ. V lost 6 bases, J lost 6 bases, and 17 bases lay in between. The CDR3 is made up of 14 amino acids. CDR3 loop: CASRINQDSSEAFF. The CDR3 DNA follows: TGTGCCAGCAGGATTAATCAAGACTCTTCTGAAGCTTTCTTT.

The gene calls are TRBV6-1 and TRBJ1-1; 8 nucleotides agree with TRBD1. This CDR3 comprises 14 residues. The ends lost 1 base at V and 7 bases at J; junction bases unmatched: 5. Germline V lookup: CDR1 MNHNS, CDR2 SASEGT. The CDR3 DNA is TGTGCCAGCAGTGAAGGGGACAGGATCTATGAAGCTTTCTTT. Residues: CASSEGDRIYEAFF.

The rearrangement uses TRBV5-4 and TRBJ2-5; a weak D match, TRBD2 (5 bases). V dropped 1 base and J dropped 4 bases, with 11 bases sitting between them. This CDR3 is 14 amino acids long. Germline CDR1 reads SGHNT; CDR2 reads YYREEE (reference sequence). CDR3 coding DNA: TGTGCCAGCAGCTTGAGAGGGCCTGGAGAGACCCAGTACTTC. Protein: CASSLRGPGETQYF.

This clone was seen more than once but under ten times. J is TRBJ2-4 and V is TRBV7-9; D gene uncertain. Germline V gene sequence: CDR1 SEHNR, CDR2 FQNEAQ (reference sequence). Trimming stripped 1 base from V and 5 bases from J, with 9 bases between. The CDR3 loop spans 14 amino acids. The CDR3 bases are TGTGCCAGCAGCTTAGTGGGTGGAGAAAACATTCAGTACTTC. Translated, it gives CASSLVGGENIQYF.

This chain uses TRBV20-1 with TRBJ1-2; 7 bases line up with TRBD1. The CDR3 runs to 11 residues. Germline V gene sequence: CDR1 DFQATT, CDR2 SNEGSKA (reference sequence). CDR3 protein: CRAQGDYGYTF. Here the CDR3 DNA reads TGCAGGGCCCAGGGGGACTATGGCTACACCTTC.

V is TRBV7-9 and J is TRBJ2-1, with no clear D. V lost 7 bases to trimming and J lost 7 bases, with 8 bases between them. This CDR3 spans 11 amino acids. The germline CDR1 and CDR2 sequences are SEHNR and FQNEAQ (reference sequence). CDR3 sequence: CASTPRNEQFF. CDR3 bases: TGTGCCAGCACCCCCCGGAATGAGCAGTTCTTC. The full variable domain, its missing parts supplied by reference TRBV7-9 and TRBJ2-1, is DTGVSQNPRHKITKRGQNVTFRCDPISEHNRLYWYRQTLGQGPEFLTYFQNEAQLEKSRLLSDRFSAERPKGSFSTLEIQRTEQGDSAMYLCASTPRNEQFFGPGTRLTVL.

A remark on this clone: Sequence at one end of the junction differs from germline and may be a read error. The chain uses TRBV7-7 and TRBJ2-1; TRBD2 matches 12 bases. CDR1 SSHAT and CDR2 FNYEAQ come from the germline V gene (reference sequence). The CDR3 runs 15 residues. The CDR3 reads CASSATSGSDNEQFF. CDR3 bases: TGTGCTAGCAGCGCGACTAGCGGGAGTGACAATGAGCAGTTCTTC. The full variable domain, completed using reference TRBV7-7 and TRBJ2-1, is GAGVSQSPRYKVTKRGQDVTLRCDPISSHATLYWYQQALGQGPEFLTYFNYEAQPDKSGLPSDRFSAERPEGSISTLTIQRTEQRDSAMYRCASSATSGSDNEQFFGPGTRLTVL.

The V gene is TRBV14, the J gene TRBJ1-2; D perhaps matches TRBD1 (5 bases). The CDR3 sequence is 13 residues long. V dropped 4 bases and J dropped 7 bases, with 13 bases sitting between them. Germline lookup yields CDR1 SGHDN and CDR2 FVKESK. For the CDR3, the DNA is TGTGCCAGCAGCCGGTTGCAGGGTGGTGGCTACACCTTC. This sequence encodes CASSRLQGGGYTF.

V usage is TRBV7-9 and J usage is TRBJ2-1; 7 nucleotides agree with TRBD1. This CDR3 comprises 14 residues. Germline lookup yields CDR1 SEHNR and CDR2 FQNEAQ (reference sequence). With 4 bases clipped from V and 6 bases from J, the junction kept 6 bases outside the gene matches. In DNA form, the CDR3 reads TGTGCCAGCAGCTCCCTGACAGGGACCAATGAGCAGTTCTTC. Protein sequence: CASSSLTGTNEQFF.

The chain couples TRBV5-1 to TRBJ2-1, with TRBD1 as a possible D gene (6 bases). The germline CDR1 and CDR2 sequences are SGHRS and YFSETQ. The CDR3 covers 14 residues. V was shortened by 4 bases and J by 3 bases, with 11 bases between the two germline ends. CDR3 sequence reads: CASSRQDSYNEQFF. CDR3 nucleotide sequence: TGCGCCAGCAGCAGACAGGACAGCTACAATGAGCAGTTCTTC.

This CDR3 reads CASLGLAGLWETQYF. CDR3 bases: TGTGCCAGCTTAGGACTAGCGGGTCTATGGGAGACCCAGTACTTC. The chain has TRBV7-8 and TRBJ2-5; the match to TRBD2 covers 11 bases. The germline V gene has CDR1 SGHVS and CDR2 FQNEAQ. The CDR3 contains 15 residues. Trimming cost V 8 bases and J 5 bases; bases outside gene matches: 10.

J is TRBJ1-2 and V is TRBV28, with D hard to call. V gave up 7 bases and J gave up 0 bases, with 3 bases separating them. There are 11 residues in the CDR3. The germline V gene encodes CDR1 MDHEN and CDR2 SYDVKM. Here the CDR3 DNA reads TGTGCCAGCACCGCTAACTATGGCTACACCTTC. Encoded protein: CASTANYGYTF.

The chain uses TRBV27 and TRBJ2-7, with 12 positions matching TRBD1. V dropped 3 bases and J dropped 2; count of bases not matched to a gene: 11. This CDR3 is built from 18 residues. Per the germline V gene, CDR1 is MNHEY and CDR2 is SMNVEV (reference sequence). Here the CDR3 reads CASSFGTGGLGGPYEQYF. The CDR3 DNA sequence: TGTGCCAGCAGTTTCGGGACAGGGGGCCTTGGCGGTCCCTACGAGCAGTACTTC.

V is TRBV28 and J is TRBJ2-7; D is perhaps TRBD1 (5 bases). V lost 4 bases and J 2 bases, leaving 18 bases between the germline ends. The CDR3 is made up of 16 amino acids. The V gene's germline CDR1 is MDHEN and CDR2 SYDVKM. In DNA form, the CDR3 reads TGTGCCAGCAGTTCAAGGACCGTACTGGGGCCCTACGAGCAGTACTTC. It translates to CASSSRTVLGPYEQYF.

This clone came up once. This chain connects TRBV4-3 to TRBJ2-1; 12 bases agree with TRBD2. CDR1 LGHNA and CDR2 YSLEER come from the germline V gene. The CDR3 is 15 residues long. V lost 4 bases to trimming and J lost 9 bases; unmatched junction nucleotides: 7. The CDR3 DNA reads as TGCGCCAGCAGCCGGACTAGCGGGGCTGAGAGTGAGCAGTTCTTC. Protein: CASSRTSGAESEQFF.

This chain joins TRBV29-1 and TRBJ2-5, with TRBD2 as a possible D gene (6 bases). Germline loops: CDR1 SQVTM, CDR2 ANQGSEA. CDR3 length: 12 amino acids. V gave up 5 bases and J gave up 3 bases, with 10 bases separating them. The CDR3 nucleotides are TGCAGCGTTAACGGGAGAGAAGAGACCCAGTACTTC. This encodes CSVNGREETQYF.

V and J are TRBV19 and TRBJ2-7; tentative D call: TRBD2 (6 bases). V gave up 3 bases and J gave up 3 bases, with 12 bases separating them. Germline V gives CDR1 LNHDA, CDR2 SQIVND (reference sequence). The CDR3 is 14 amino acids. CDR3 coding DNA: TGTGCCAGTAGTATCACCGGGAGTGTCTACGAGCAGTACTTC. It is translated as CASSITGSVYEQYF.

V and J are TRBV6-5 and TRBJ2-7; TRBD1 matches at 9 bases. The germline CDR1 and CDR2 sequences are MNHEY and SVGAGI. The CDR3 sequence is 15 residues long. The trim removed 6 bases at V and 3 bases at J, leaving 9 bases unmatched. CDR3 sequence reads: CASSFHPGQGYEQYF. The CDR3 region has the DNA TGTGCCAGCAGCTTCCACCCGGGACAGGGCTACGAGCAGTACTTC.